One sample yielded the 27 T cell receptor beta chains listed below, sequenced in a study of radiotherapy plus CTLA-4 blockade in lung cancer (dated by TCRdb to 2016 to 2019). Library generation was performed with the immunoSEQ multiplex PCR assay. The table was pulled from immuneACCESS by TCRdb, which kept in-frame rearrangements only. Such tables lose some clones; where checked, under half of the loss comes from unresolved V genes, and the rest has no known cause. The sample has 20,000 to 30,000 clones on record, roughly three quarters of them singletons. The ten top clones hold 20% to 25% of the sample. The sequenced sample was peripheral blood, obtained from a patient treated with radiotherapy plus ipilimumab. The receptor set was obtained from a human donor with non-small cell lung cancer that progressed on radiotherapy plus ipilimumab.

This chain joins TRBV6-1 and TRBJ1-4; possibly TRBD1 for D (5 bases). The germline V gene has CDR1 MNHNS and CDR2 SASEGT. The CDR3 is 15 residues long. With 6 bases removed from V and 2 bases from J, the gap between germline ends came to 13 bases. The CDR3 sequence: CASRTGAGTNEKLFF. CDR3 DNA sequence: TGTGCCAGCAGGACCGGGGCAGGCACTAATGAAAAACTGTTTTTT.

This clone was seen just once. The rearrangement uses TRBV4-2 and TRBJ1-1; D is unclear. There are 15 residues in the CDR3. Deletions cut 0 bases from V and 1 base from J, with 9 bases between. Germline V gene sequence: CDR1 LGHNA, CDR2 YNFKEQ. The CDR3 spells CASSQDVSSNTEAFF. The CDR3, as DNA: TGTGCCAGCAGCCAAGACGTCAGCTCGAACACTGAAGCTTTCTTT.

On this clone: The junction differs from germline at one of its ends, possibly a read error. This chain joins TRBV5-6 and TRBJ1-1; D is ambiguous. Germline CDR1 and CDR2: SGHDT and YYEEEE. The CDR3 is made up of 14 amino acids. CDR3 in amino acids: CASTLPGRDTEAFF. The CDR3, as DNA: TGTGCCAGCACCTTGCCGGGGAGGGACACTGAAGCTTTCTTT.

This clone was seen a single time. This chain joins TRBV4-2 and TRBJ2-7; D uncertain. The CDR3 is made up of 15 amino acids. Between the trimmed V and J ends, which lost 1 base and 1 base, there was a span of 11 bases. Germline V gene sequence: CDR1 LGHNA, CDR2 YNFKEQ. The CDR3: CASSQGAGQSYEQYF. DNA of the CDR3: TGTGCCAGCAGCCAAGGAGCCGGCCAGTCCTACGAGCAGTACTTC.

A few counts support this clone. This chain joins TRBV19 and TRBJ1-2; D gene ambiguous. CDR3 length equals 14 residues. With 3 bases removed from V and 8 bases from J, the gap between germline ends came to 16 bases. Germline V gives CDR1 LNHDA, CDR2 SQIVND (reference sequence). The CDR3: CASSINDGPGGYTF. The CDR3 bases are TGTGCCAGTAGTATCAACGACGGCCCGGGGGGCTACACCTTC.

The chain has TRBV18 and TRBJ1-5, with no clear D. The CDR3 runs to 13 residues. The V gene lost 5 bases and the J gene lost 1 base, with 6 bases spanning the gap. Germline assignment: CDR1 KGHSH and CDR2 LQKENI. The CDR3 reads CASSSDSNQPQHF. CDR3 in DNA: TGTGCCAGCTCATCGGACAGCAATCAGCCCCAGCATTTT.

The J gene is TRBJ2-3, the V gene TRBV18; tentative D call: TRBD1 (5 bases). Trimming removed 4 bases from V and 1 base from J, with 15 bases in between. This CDR3 is built from 16 residues. CDR1 and CDR2 (germline): KGHSH, LQKENI. The CDR3 DNA reads TGTGCCAGCTCACACTCCAAGGGGCCCCGCACAGATACGCAGTATTTT. This gives the protein CASSHSKGPRTDTQYF.

The V and J genes are TRBV5-4 and TRBJ1-1; D remains unclear. V was trimmed by 4 bases and J by 1 base, leaving 11 bases between them. CDR3 length: 14 residues. Germline assignment: CDR1 SGHNT and CDR2 YYREEE (reference sequence). CDR3 loop: CASSPYGGNTEAFF. For the CDR3, the DNA is TGTGCCAGCAGCCCGTATGGAGGGAACACTGAAGCTTTCTTT.

V usage is TRBV28 and J usage is TRBJ1-5, with D unresolved. Germline V lookup: CDR1 MDHEN, CDR2 SYDVKM. This CDR3 is built from 19 residues. Between the trimmed V and J ends, which lost 5 bases and 3 bases, there was a span of 26 bases. The CDR3 DNA is TGTGCCAGCAGTCCGTCGGGAGGGAGGGAGGCGTGGGACAATCAGCCCCAGCATTTT. Protein product: CASSPSGGREAWDNQPQHF.

This rearrangement joins TRBV5-1 to TRBJ1-2; TRBD1 matches at 9 bases. The CDR3 has 15 amino acids. The junction had 9 bases not matched to a gene; V was cut back by 2 bases and J by 7 bases. Germline assignment: CDR1 SGHRS and CDR2 YFSETQ. The CDR3 bases are TGCGCCAGCAGCTTTCGGACAGGGGAGGGTGTTGGCTACACCTTC. It is translated as CASSFRTGEGVGYTF.

This clone was seen only a few times. The V and J genes are TRBV10-1 and TRBJ2-2, with D possibly TRBD2 on 5 matching bases. Germline CDR1 and CDR2: WNHNN and SYGVQD (reference sequence). The CDR3 sequence is 13 residues long. The ends were cut back, 4 bases at V and 4 bases at J, with 7 bases in the middle. In DNA, the CDR3 is TGCGCCAGCAGTGGAGGAGGCACCGGGGAGCTGTTTTTT. It yields the protein CASSGGGTGELFF.

The rearrangement joins TRBV4-1 to TRBJ2-7; 9 bases align to TRBD1. Trimming at V came to 0 bases and at J to 9 bases, leaving 9 bases not matched to a gene. CDR3 length equals 15 residues. Per germline, CDR1 MGHRA and CDR2 YSYEKL. The CDR3 nucleotides are TGCGCCAGCAGCCAAGACGGGGGACAGGGTTTGGGGCAGTACTTC. Its protein is CASSQDGGQGLGQYF.

The genes are TRBV6-1 and TRBJ1-2; perhaps TRBD1 as D (6 bases). V was cut by 3 bases and J by 0 bases, with 14 bases left in between. The CDR3 spans 16 residues. Germline V CDR1 and CDR2: MNHNS, SASEGT. The CDR3 region is CASSEFWGASNYGYTF. The CDR3 nucleotides are TGTGCCAGCAGTGAGTTCTGGGGGGCGTCTAACTATGGCTACACCTTC.

The CDR3 DNA sequence: TGTGCCAGCAGTTTAGCCCATTATAGCAATCAGCCCCAGCATTTT. It is translated as CASSLAHYSNQPQHF. The J gene is TRBJ1-5, the V gene TRBV28; no clear D. Trimming shortened V by 2 bases and J by 0 bases, and 8 bases separated the two germline ends. The germline V gene encodes CDR1 MDHEN and CDR2 SYDVKM. This CDR3 region has 15 residues.

J is TRBJ2-7 and V is TRBV6-5; D may be TRBD1 (7 bases). This CDR3 contains 12 residues. CDR1 is MNHEY and CDR2 is SVGAGI in the germline V gene. Trimming left V 6 bases short and J 6 bases short, with 12 bases between. The CDR3 DNA follows: TGTGCCAGCAGCTTCAGGGGGGCCGAGCAGTACTTC. Protein sequence: CASSFRGAEQYF.

The V call is TRBV15, the J call TRBJ2-5; D perhaps matches TRBD2 (5 bases). In germline, CDR1 is LNHNV, CDR2 YYDKDF (reference sequence). The ends were cut back, 2 bases at V and 1 base at J, with 14 bases in the middle. The CDR3 is made up of 16 amino acids. This chain's CDR3 is CATSRHTVRAQETQYF. In DNA, the CDR3 is TGTGCCACCAGCAGACACACCGTGAGGGCCCAAGAGACCCAGTACTTC.

V and J are TRBV7-8 and TRBJ1-6; TRBD1 matches 7 bases. Germline CDR1 and CDR2: SGHVS and FQNEAQ. The CDR3 sequence is 16 residues long. V was clipped by 6 bases and J by 5 bases; unmatched bases: 10. The CDR3, as DNA: TGTGCCAGCAGGGGATCGAGACAGGGTGATAATTCACCCCTCCACTTT. This codes for CASRGSRQGDNSPLHF.

The chain carries TRBV27 and TRBJ2-5; 10 bases agree with TRBD2. This CDR3 spans 16 amino acids. Germline-derived CDR1 and CDR2 are MNHEY and SMNVEV (reference sequence). V dropped 5 bases and J dropped 2; count of bases not matched to a gene: 8. The CDR3 reads CASSIGTSVPQETQYF. In nucleotides, the CDR3 is TGTGCCAGCAGTATCGGGACTAGCGTACCACAAGAGACCCAGTACTTC.

CDR3 region: CASSDTLNTEAFF. The CDR3 DNA is TGTGCCAGCAGCGACACTTTGAACACTGAAGCTTTCTTT. The chain employs TRBV6-6 and TRBJ1-1; no clear D. The CDR3 has 13 amino acids. Trimming left V 6 bases short and J 0 bases short, with 8 bases between. The germline CDR1 and CDR2 sequences are MNHNY and SVGAGI (reference sequence).

V usage is TRBV27 and J usage is TRBJ2-1, with 12 bases matching TRBD2. Germline V gene lookup returns CDR1 MNHEY and CDR2 SMNVEV (reference sequence). J lost 3 bases, V lost 3 bases, and 0 bases had no gene match. This CDR3 is 15 amino acids long. The CDR3 DNA reads as TGTGCCAGCAGTTTGGGACTAGCGGGCTACAATGAGCAGTTCTTC. This gives the protein CASSLGLAGYNEQFF.

The chain couples TRBV7-9 to TRBJ2-5; D gene unclear. CDR3 length equals 13 residues. The ends were cut back, 5 bases at V and 5 bases at J, with 12 bases in the middle. The germline V gene encodes CDR1 SEHNR and CDR2 FQNEAQ (reference sequence). CDR3 residues: CASSPPSRETQYF. The DNA for the CDR3 is TGTGCCAGCAGCCCCCCCAGTCGGGAGACCCAGTACTTC.

The CDR3 sequence is CASSLGQAINEQFF. Written as DNA, the CDR3 is TGTGCCAGCAGCTTAGGGCAGGCAATTAATGAGCAGTTCTTC. The rearrangement uses TRBV7-8 and TRBJ2-1, with unresolved D. V dropped 1 base and J dropped 7 bases, with 11 bases sitting between them. The CDR3 consists of 14 residues. Per germline, CDR1 SGHVS and CDR2 FQNEAQ.

J is TRBJ2-7 and V is TRBV27; the D gene is possibly TRBD1 (6 bases). Trimming pared 6 bases from V and 1 base from J, leaving 16 bases between. The CDR3 runs to 15 residues. CDR1 and CDR2 (germline): MNHEY, SMNVEV (reference sequence). The CDR3 spells CASSLQGGVSYEQYF. CDR3 bases: TGTGCCAGCAGCCTACAGGGTGGAGTTTCCTACGAGCAGTACTTC.

The V call is TRBV6-5, the J call TRBJ2-7, with D tentatively TRBD2 (7 bases). Germline CDR1 reads MNHEY; CDR2 reads SVGAGI. This CDR3 spans 15 amino acids. V was cut by 7 bases and J by 4 bases, with 20 bases left in between. The CDR3 region has the DNA TGTGCCAGCACCGTTATAGGGGGGGGAATTTACGAGCAGTACTTC. Its translation is CASTVIGGGIYEQYF.

The chain uses TRBV19 and TRBJ2-1; 10 bases are a match to TRBD2. The CDR3 is 15 amino acids. Germline V gene data show CDR1 as LNHDA and CDR2 as SQIVND (reference sequence). The junction had 10 bases not matched to a gene; V was cut back by 4 bases and J by 10 bases. This chain's CDR3 is CASSRGTSATGEQFF. CDR3 coding DNA: TGTGCCAGTAGTAGGGGGACTAGCGCCACGGGGGAGCAGTTCTTC.

The chain links TRBV5-1 to TRBJ1-1, with D uncertain. Trimming took 0 bases from V and 5 from J, leaving 8 bases between them. CDR3 length equals 13 residues. CDR1 and CDR2 (germline): SGHRS, YFSETQ. CDR3 DNA: TGCGCCAGCAGCTTGGGTTTAAGGACTGAAGCTTTCTTT. This encodes CASSLGLRTEAFF.

The chain is built from TRBV4-3 and TRBJ1-3, with D uncertain. The CDR3 loop spans 18 amino acids. Trimming cost V 0 bases and J 0 bases, with 15 bases left between them. Germline assignment: CDR1 LGHNA and CDR2 YSLEER. In DNA form, the CDR3 reads TGCGCCAGCAGCCAAGATACGGTCCACGGGAGCTCTGGAAACACCATATATTTT. This translates into CASSQDTVHGSSGNTIYF.